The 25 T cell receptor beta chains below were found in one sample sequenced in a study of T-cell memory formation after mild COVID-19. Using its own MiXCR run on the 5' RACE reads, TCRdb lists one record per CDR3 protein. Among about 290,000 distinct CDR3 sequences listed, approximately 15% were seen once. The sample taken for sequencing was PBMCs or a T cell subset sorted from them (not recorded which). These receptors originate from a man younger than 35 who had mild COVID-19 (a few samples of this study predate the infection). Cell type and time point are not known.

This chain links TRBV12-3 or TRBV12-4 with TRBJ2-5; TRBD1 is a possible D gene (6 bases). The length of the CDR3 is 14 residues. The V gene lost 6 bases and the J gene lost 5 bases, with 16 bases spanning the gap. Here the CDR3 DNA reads TGTGCCAGCAGCCGCACAGGGAGTTGGGAGACCCAGTACTTC. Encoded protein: CASSRTGSWETQYF.

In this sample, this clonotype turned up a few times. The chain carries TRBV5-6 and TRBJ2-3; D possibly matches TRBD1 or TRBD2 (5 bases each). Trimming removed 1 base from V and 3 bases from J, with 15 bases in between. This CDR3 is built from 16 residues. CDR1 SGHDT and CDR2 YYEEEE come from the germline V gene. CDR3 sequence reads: CASSLTGGFRTDTQYF. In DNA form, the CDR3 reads TGTGCCAGCAGCTTGACAGGCGGGTTCAGGACAGATACGCAGTATTTT.

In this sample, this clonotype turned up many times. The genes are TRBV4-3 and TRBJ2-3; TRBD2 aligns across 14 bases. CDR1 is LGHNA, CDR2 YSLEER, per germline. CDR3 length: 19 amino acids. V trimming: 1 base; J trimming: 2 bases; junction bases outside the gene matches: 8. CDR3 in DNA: TGCGCCAGCAGCCAAGCGCGCGGGACTAGCGGGGGTATCACAGATACGCAGTATTTT. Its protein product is CASSQARGTSGGITDTQYF.

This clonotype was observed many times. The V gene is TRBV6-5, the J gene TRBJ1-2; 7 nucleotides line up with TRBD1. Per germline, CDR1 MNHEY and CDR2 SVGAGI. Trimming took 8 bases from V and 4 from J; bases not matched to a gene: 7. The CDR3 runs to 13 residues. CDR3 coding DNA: TGTGCCAGCGCCGGGACAGCAGTCTATGGCTACACCTTC. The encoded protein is CASAGTAVYGYTF.

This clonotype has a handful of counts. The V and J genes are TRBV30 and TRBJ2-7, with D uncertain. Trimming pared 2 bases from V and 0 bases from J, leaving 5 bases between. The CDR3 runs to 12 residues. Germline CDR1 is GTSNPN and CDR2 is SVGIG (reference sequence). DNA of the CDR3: TGTGCCTGGAGTTATAGCTCCTACGAGCAGTACTTC. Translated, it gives CAWSYSSYEQYF.

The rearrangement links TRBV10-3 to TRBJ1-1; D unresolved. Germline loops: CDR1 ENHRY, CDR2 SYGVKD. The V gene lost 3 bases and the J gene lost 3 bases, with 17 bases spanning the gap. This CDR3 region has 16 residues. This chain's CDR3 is CAISDPRARADTEAFF. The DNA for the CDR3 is TGTGCCATCAGTGACCCCCGGGCGAGGGCCGACACTGAAGCTTTCTTT.

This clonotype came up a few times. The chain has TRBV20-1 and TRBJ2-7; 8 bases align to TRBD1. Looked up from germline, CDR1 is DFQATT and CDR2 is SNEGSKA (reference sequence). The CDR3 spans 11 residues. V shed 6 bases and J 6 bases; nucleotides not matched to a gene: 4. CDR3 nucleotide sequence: TGCAGTGCGAATACAGGGGGCGAGCAGTACTTC. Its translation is CSANTGGEQYF.

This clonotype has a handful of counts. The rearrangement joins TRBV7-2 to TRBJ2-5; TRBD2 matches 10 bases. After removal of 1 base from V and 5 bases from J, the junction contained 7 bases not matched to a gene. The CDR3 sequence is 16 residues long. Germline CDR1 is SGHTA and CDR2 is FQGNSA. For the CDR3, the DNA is TGTGCCAGCAGCTTAGTAAGGACTAGCGGCGTGGAGACCCAGTACTTC. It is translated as CASSLVRTSGVETQYF.

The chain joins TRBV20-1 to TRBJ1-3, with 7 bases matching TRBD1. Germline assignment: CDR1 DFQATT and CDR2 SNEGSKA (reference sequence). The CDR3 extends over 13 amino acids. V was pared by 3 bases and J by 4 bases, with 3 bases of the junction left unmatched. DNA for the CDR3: TGCAGTGCTAGGACAGGGCTCGGAAACACCATATATTTT. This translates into CSARTGLGNTIYF.

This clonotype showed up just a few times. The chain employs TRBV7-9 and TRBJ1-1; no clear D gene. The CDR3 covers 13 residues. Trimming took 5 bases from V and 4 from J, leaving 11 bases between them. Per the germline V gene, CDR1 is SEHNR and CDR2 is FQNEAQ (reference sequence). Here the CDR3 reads CASSPRESTEAFF. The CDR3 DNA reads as TGTGCCAGCAGCCCCCGGGAGTCCACTGAAGCTTTCTTT.

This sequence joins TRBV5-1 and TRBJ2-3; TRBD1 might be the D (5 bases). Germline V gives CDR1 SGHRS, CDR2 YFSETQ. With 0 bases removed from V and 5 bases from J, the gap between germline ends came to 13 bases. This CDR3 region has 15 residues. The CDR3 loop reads CASSLGLGAGDTQYF. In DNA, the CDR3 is TGCGCCAGCAGCTTGGGATTAGGGGCTGGAGATACGCAGTATTTT.

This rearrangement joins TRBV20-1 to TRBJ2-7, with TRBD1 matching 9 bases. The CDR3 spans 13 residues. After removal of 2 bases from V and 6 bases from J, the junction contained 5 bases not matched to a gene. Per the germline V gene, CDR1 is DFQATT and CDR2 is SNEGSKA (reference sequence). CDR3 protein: CSARSGQGTEQYF. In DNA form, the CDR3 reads TGCAGTGCTAGATCGGGACAGGGTACCGAGCAGTACTTC.

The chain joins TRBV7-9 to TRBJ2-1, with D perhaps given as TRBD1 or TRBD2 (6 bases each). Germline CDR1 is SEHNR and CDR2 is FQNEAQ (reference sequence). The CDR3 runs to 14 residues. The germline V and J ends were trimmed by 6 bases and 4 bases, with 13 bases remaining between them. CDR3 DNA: TGTGCCAGCAGGGAGGGGGGTGTATACAATGAGCAGTTCTTC. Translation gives CASREGGVYNEQFF.

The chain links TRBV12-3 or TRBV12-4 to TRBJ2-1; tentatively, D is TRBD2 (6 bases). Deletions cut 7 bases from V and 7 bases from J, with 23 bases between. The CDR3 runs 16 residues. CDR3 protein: CASNIDWGGGGNEQFF. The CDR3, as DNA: TGTGCCAGCAACATTGATTGGGGAGGTGGAGGAAATGAGCAGTTCTTC.

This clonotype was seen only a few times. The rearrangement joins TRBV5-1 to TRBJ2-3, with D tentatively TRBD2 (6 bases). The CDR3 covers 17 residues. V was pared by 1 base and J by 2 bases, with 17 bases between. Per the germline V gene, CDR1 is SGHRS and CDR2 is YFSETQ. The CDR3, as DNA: TGCGCCAGCAGCTTGTTTCGGGGGTTTCGTCCCACAGATACGCAGTATTTT. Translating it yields CASSLFRGFRPTDTQYF.

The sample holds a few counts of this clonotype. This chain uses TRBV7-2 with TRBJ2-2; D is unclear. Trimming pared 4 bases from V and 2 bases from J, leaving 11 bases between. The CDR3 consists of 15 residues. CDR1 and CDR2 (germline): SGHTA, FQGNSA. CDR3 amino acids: CASSSWIGNTGELFF. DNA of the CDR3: TGTGCCAGCAGCTCTTGGATAGGCAACACCGGGGAGCTGTTTTTT.

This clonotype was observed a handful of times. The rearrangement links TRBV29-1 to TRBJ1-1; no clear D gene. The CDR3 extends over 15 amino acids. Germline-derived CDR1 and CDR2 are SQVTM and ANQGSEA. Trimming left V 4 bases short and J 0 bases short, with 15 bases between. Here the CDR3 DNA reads TGCAGCGTTGCGGGCAGCCATAACATGAACACTGAAGCTTTCTTT. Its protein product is CSVAGSHNMNTEAFF.

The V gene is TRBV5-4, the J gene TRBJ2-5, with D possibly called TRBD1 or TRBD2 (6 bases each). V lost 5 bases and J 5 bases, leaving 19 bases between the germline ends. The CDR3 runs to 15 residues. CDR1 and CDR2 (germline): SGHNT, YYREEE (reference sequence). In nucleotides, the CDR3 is TGTGCCAGCAGTCCCGCCCGGGGGCAGGGCGAGACCCAGTACTTC. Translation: CASSPARGQGETQYF.

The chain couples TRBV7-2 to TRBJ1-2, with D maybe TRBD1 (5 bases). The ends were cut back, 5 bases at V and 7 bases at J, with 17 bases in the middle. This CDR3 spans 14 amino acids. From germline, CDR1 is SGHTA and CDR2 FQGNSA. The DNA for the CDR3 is TGTGCCAGCAGCCTGGCGGGGGAAGTCGGTGGCTACACCTTC. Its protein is CASSLAGEVGGYTF.

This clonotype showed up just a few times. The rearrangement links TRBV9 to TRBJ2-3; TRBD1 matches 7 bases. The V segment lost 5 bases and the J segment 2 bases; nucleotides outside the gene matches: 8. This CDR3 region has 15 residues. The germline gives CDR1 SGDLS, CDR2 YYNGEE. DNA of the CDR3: TGTGCCAGCAGTCCCGGACAGGTGAACACAGATACGCAGTATTTT. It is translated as CASSPGQVNTDTQYF.

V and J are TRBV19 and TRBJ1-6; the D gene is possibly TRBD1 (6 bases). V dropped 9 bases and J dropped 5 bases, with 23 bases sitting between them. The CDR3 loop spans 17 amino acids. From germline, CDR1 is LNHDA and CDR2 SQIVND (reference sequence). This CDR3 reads CASKGPPGHDDNSPLHF. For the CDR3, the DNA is TGTGCCAGCAAAGGGCCTCCGGGACACGACGATAATTCACCCCTCCACTTT.

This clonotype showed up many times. The CDR3 coding sequence is TGTGCCTGGAGTGTACAGGGAATAGCTTTCTTT. Encoded protein: CAWSVQGIAFF. The V gene is TRBV30, the J gene TRBJ1-1, with D possibly TRBD1 on 6 matching bases. Looked up from germline, CDR1 is GTSNPN and CDR2 is SVGIG (reference sequence). CDR3 length equals 11 residues. Trimming cost V 0 bases and J 10 bases, with 9 bases left between them. The variable domain in full, with the rest retrieved from reference TRBV30 and TRBJ1-1, is SQTIHQWPATLVQPVGSPLSLECTVEGTSNPNLYWYRQAAGRGLQLLFYSVGIGQISSEVPQNLSASRPQDRQFILSSKKLLLSDSGFYLCAWSVQGIAFFGQGTRLTVV.

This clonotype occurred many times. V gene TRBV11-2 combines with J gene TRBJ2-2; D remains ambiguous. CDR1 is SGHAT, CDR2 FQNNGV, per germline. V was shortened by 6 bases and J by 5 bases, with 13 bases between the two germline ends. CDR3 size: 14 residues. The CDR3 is CASSLRLGTGELFF. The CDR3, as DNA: TGTGCCAGCAGTTTACGTTTGGGAACCGGGGAGCTGTTTTTT.

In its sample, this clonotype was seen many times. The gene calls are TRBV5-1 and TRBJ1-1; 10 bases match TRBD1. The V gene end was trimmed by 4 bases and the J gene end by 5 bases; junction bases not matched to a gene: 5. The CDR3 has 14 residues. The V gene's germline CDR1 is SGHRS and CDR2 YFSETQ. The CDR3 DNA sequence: TGCGCCAGCAGCATTGGGACAGGGGAAACTGAAGCTTTCTTT. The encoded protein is CASSIGTGETEAFF.

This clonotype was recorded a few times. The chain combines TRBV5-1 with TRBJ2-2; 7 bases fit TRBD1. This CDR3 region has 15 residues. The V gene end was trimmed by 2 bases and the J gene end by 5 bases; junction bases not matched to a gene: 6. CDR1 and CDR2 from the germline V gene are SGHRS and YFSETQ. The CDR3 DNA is TGCGCCAGCAGCTTAGGGGACAGCCTTACCGGGGAGCTGTTTTTT. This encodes CASSLGDSLTGELFF.